These 14 T cell receptor beta chains originate from one sample sequenced in a study of CD8 T cells in ankylosing spondylitis. TCRdb reprocessed the 5' RACE reads via MiXCR and lists one record per CDR3 protein. The sample contains around 210,000 distinct CDR3 sequences, roughly 8.2% of which appear only once. The specimen was blood, either unsorted or a sorted T cell fraction (not recorded which). The source is a female donor with ankylosing spondylitis or in good health (not recorded which).

This clonotype came up many times. The CDR3 reads CASSVGQGTDTQYF. The CDR3 nucleotides read TGTGCCAGCAGCGTAGGTCAAGGCACAGATACGCAGTATTTT. V gene TRBV9 combines with J gene TRBJ2-3; D is unresolved. Germline assignment: CDR1 SGDLS and CDR2 YYNGEE. V gave up 0 bases and J gave up 1 base, with 6 bases separating them. The CDR3 has 14 residues.

This clonotype occurred many times. The V gene is TRBV6-1, the J gene TRBJ1-1; D is undetermined. CDR3 length: 13 residues. The V gene lost 7 bases and the J gene lost 1 base, with 10 bases spanning the gap. Germline CDR1 reads MNHNS; CDR2 reads SASEGT. CDR3 sequence (DNA): TGTGCCAGCAAGGTGAAGGGGAACACTGAAGCTTTCTTT. Translated: CASKVKGNTEAFF.

This clonotype was recorded only once. One end of the junction does not line up with germline, which may come from a read error. The chain has TRBV9 and TRBJ2-1; D gene ambiguous. Germline CDR1 is SGDLS and CDR2 is YYNGEE. The CDR3 consists of 15 residues. The CDR3 reads CASRVEGPQYNEQFF. In DNA, the CDR3 is TGTGCCAGCAGAGTAGAAGGACCACAGTACAATGAGCAGTTCTTC. Full variable domain (rest looked up from reference TRBV9 and TRBJ2-1): DSGVTQTPKHLITATGQRVTLRCSPRSGDLSVYWYQQSLDQGLQFLIQYYNGEERAKGNILERFSAQQFPDLHSELNLSSLELGDSALYFCASRVEGPQYNEQFFGPGTRLTVL.

J is TRBJ1-5 and V is TRBV6-2 or TRBV6-3; 7 positions match TRBD1. V lost 2 bases to trimming and J lost 4 bases; unmatched junction nucleotides: 5. The CDR3 has 15 residues. Germline assignment: CDR1 MNHEY and CDR2 SVGEGT. Here the CDR3 DNA reads TGTGCCAGCAGTTACCCACAGGGGCGAAATCAGCCCCAGCATTTT. Translating gives CASSYPQGRNQPQHF.

This clonotype was recorded many times. The chain carries TRBV14 and TRBJ1-1; D is undetermined. This CDR3 region has 15 residues. V was cut by 0 bases and J by 5 bases, with 13 bases left in between. CDR1 and CDR2 from the germline V gene are SGHDN and FVKESK. The CDR3 here is CASSQELSVETEAFF. The CDR3 region has the DNA TGTGCCAGCAGCCAAGAGTTGTCAGTTGAGACTGAAGCTTTCTTT.

This clonotype was seen a handful of times. This chain links TRBV9 with TRBJ2-1, with 8 bases fitting TRBD1. The ends lost 0 bases at V and 8 bases at J; junction bases unmatched: 7. Germline CDR1 is SGDLS and CDR2 is YYNGEE. This CDR3 spans 15 amino acids. As DNA, the CDR3 is TGTGCCAGCAGCGTAGGTCCTGGACAGGGCTATGAGCAGTTCTTC. Residues: CASSVGPGQGYEQFF.

The V call is TRBV12-3 or TRBV12-4, the J call TRBJ2-4, with D possibly matching TRBD2 (6 bases). The CDR3 spans 13 residues. V was shortened by 3 bases and J by 7 bases, with 10 bases between the two germline ends. CDR3 loop: CASSFWDFNIQYF. DNA for the CDR3: TGTGCCAGCAGTTTCTGGGACTTCAACATTCAGTACTTC.

This clonotype was counted ten times or more. The chain has TRBV2 and TRBJ1-1, with D uncertain. Germline CDR1 reads SNHLY; CDR2 reads FYNNEI. The ends were cut back, 2 bases at V and 11 bases at J, with 9 bases in the middle. The CDR3 covers 11 residues. CDR3 in amino acids: CASSEIKRAFF. The CDR3 DNA follows: TGTGCCAGCAGTGAAATTAAGAGGGCTTTCTTT.

Only a few counts were recorded for this clonotype. This rearrangement joins TRBV11-2 to TRBJ2-1; 14 bases align to TRBD2. V trimming: 3 bases; J trimming: 7 bases; junction bases outside the gene matches: 11. The germline gives CDR1 SGHAT, CDR2 FQNNGV. The CDR3 is 18 residues long. CDR3 DNA: TGTGCCAGCAGCTTTTCTCGGGCCGGGACTAGCGGGAGTAATGAGCAGTTCTTC. Translating it yields CASSFSRAGTSGSNEQFF.

This clonotype was seen ten or more times. The V and J genes are TRBV3-1 and TRBJ2-7; D is unclear. The CDR3 extends over 13 amino acids. Germline V gene sequence: CDR1 LGHDT, CDR2 YNNKEL (reference sequence). The V end was cut by 0 bases, the J end by 9 bases, with 12 bases between. CDR3: CASSQEVSIGQYF. In DNA form, the CDR3 reads TGTGCCAGCAGCCAAGAGGTGTCAATCGGGCAGTACTTC.

This clonotype was counted ten times or more. V is TRBV5-1 and J is TRBJ1-4, with a tentative D call TRBD1 (5 bases). The germline gives CDR1 SGHRS, CDR2 YFSETQ. V was cut by 4 bases and J by 0 bases, with 10 bases left in between. The length of the CDR3 is 15 residues. The CDR3 coding sequence is TGCGCCAGCAGCCCTGACAGTACAACTAATGAAAAACTGTTTTTT. Translation gives CASSPDSTTNEKLFF.

The chain carries TRBV10-2 and TRBJ1-1, with TRBD1 matching 8 bases. The CDR3 is 14 residues long. The ends lost 7 bases at V and 3 bases at J; junction bases unmatched: 7. CDR1 WSHSY and CDR2 SAAADI come from the germline V gene. The CDR3 reads CASTPGGADTEAFF. Written as DNA, the CDR3 is TGCGCCAGCACCCCAGGGGGCGCGGACACTGAAGCTTTCTTT.

The chain combines TRBV28 with TRBJ1-2; weak D call: TRBD1 (5 bases). The CDR3 has 14 residues. Germline lookup yields CDR1 MDHEN and CDR2 SYDVKM. V was trimmed by 8 bases and J by 7 bases, leaving 20 bases between them. The CDR3 reads CASLIPGQLRGYTF. The CDR3, as DNA: TGTGCCAGCTTAATCCCAGGGCAGCTTCGTGGCTACACCTTC.

V and J are TRBV11-2 and TRBJ2-3, with 10 nucleotides matching TRBD1. CDR1 and CDR2 from the germline V gene are SGHAT and FQNNGV. The CDR3 spans 20 residues. The ends lost 4 bases at V and 1 base at J; junction bases unmatched: 17. The CDR3 DNA reads TGTGCCAGCAGCTCACCCTCGTTGGGACAGGGGTTATCCCGCACAGATACGCAGTATTTT. This translates into CASSSPSLGQGLSRTDTQYF.